This T cell receptor beta chain emerged from a study of blood T cell repertoires in COVID-19. In germline, CDR1 is SGHDN, CDR2 FVKESK. The CDR3 is made up of 13 amino acids. Trimming took 5 bases from V and 6 from J, leaving 11 bases between them. Only in-frame clones appear in the TCRdb table, and some are missing; sequencing was by immunoSEQ multiplex PCR. The sample carries around 330,000 clones, about 85% recorded once. Material: PBMCs or T cells enriched from blood (not recorded which). The chain employs TRBV14 and TRBJ1-5; D might be TRBD1 (5 bases). The receptor was derived from a woman in her twenties or thirties who had been exposed to COVID-19. The chain's CDR3 is CASSAGRGQPQHF. The CDR3 DNA follows: TGTGCCAGCAGCGCAGGGCGGGGTCAGCCCCAGCATTTT.